A single sample is the source of the 29 T cell receptor beta chains below, sequenced in a study of glioma-infiltrating T cells. The iRepertoire nested amplicon-rescue multiplex PCR amplified TCR alpha and beta CDR3s from RNA. TCRdb independently ran MiXCR on the multiplex PCR reads; one entry per CDR3 protein. Here the sample spans around 100,000 distinct CDR3 sequences, about 30% being singletons. Source material: glioma tissue, nonneoplastic brain tissue, or PBMCs (not recorded which). These TCRs come from a human donor with low-grade glioma or glioblastoma, undergoing nonglioma brain surgery, or in good health (not recorded which).

On this clonotype: One end of the junction fails to match germline, which may point to a read error. This chain joins TRBV18 and TRBJ2-3; weak D call: TRBD1 (5 bases). Germline V gene sequence: CDR1 KGHSH, CDR2 LQKENI. The CDR3 has 14 residues. The CDR3 sequence is CASSPDIMKDTRYF. The CDR3 DNA reads as TGTGCCAGCTCACCGGACATCATGAAAGATACGCGGTATTTT. The entire variable domain, with the rest obtained from reference TRBV18 and TRBJ2-3, is as follows: NAGVMQNPRHLVRRRGQEARLRCSPMKGHSHVYWYRQLPEEGLKFMVYLQKENIIDESGMPKERFSAEFPKEGPSILRIQQVVRGDSAAYFCASSPDIMKDTRYFGPGTRLTVL.

In its sample, this clonotype was seen many times. The J gene is TRBJ1-2, the V gene TRBV12-3 or TRBV12-4; the D is unclear. V lost 5 bases and J lost 4, with 8 bases in between. The CDR3 sequence is 12 residues long. CDR3 protein: CASSPHGYGYTF. The CDR3 coding sequence is TGTGCCAGCAGTCCGCATGGCTATGGCTACACCTTC.

This clonotype has only a few counts. V usage is TRBV12-3 or TRBV12-4 and J usage is TRBJ1-5; 8 nucleotides line up with TRBD1. The CDR3 contains 13 residues. The trim removed 6 bases at V and 7 bases at J, leaving 5 bases unmatched. The CDR3 reads CASSRTGSQPQHF. As DNA, the CDR3 is TGTGCCAGCAGCAGGACAGGGAGCCAGCCCCAGCATTTT.

This clonotype showed up just a few times. This sequence joins TRBV19 and TRBJ1-5, with 8 nucleotides matching TRBD1. After removal of 5 bases from V and 4 bases from J, the junction contained 10 bases not matched to a gene. Per the germline V gene, CDR1 is LNHDA and CDR2 is SQIVND (reference sequence). The CDR3 covers 16 residues. CDR3 sequence (DNA): TGTGCCAGTAGTTCCTTAGGGGACAGGACTAATCAGCCCCAGCATTTT. Amino acids: CASSSLGDRTNQPQHF.

On this clonotype itself: Just one base apart from a much larger clone, this may be a read error. The V gene is TRBV12-3 or TRBV12-4, the J gene TRBJ2-7; maybe TRBD1 (6 bases). This CDR3 has 15 amino acids. Trimming took off 6 bases at V and 4 bases at J, with 19 bases between the two ends. The CDR3, as DNA: TGTGCCAGCAGCTGGGGGCAGGGGACAAATTACGAGCAGTACTTC. It encodes CASSWGQGTNYEQYF.

Many counts were recorded for this clonotype. The chain recombines TRBV24-1 with TRBJ2-3, with 11 bases matching TRBD1. V lost 3 bases and J lost 4; bases outside the gene matches: 11. This CDR3 has 18 residues. CDR1 is KGHDR, CDR2 SFDVKD, per germline. CDR3 residues: CATSDPRTGGMGADTQYF. Written as DNA, the CDR3 is TGTGCCACCAGTGATCCCAGGACAGGGGGCATGGGAGCAGATACGCAGTATTTT.

About this clonotype: A clone one base away is much larger, so this may be a read error. The chain employs TRBV15 and TRBJ2-3, with D possibly TRBD2 on 5 matching bases. The CDR3 spans 18 residues. Trimming removed 2 bases at V and 7 bases at J, with 25 bases between. Looked up from germline, CDR1 is LNHNV and CDR2 is YYDKDF (reference sequence). The CDR3 sequence: CATSRFHRGAATSHTQYF. The CDR3 bases are TGTGCCACCAGCAGATTTCATCGGGGAGCAGCCACCTCGCATACGCAGTATTTT.

This clonotype was seen at least ten times. The genes are TRBV19 and TRBJ2-2, with unresolved D. Germline V gene sequence: CDR1 LNHDA, CDR2 SQIVND (reference sequence). CDR3 size: 15 residues. The V gene lost 9 bases and the J gene lost 3 bases, with 17 bases spanning the gap. The DNA of the CDR3 is TGTGCCAGCCAATGGTCCAGCTACGACACCGGGGAGCTGTTTTTT. This codes for CASQWSSYDTGELFF.

At least ten counts were recorded for this clonotype. The rearrangement joins TRBV28 to TRBJ1-2; possibly TRBD1 for D (6 bases). The V end was cut by 5 bases, the J end by 4 bases, with 17 bases between. CDR1 is MDHEN, CDR2 SYDVKM, per germline. The CDR3 extends over 15 amino acids. CDR3 sequence reads: CASSQLPGGAYGYTF. CDR3 coding DNA: TGTGCCAGCAGTCAACTCCCCGGGGGGGCCTATGGCTACACCTTC.

Points on this clonotype: Being one base from a much bigger clone, this may be a read error. The gene calls are TRBV6-2 or TRBV6-3 and TRBJ2-6; D ambiguous. The CDR3 totals 14 residues. Germline V gene lookup returns CDR1 MNHEY and CDR2 SVGEGT. V lost 4 bases to trimming and J lost 6 bases, with 10 bases between them. In nucleotides, the CDR3 is TGTGCCAGCAGTTCCCTGACAAAGGCCAACGTCCTGACTTTC. It yields the protein CASSSLTKANVLTF.

Only one count was recorded for this clonotype. Relative to the germline gene, one junction end is altered; a read error may explain this. This chain joins TRBV19 and TRBJ2-3; D remains ambiguous. Germline V gene lookup returns CDR1 LNHDA and CDR2 SQIVND (reference sequence). This CDR3 has 13 residues. The CDR3 region has the DNA TGTGCCAGTAGTAGCGGCTTAGCAGATACGCAGTGTTTT. It translates to CASSSGLADTQCF.

This chain connects TRBV6-1 to TRBJ1-2, with TRBD1 matching 11 bases. The CDR3 covers 15 residues. The V gene end was trimmed by 8 bases and the J gene end by 7 bases; junction bases not matched to a gene: 12. CDR1 and CDR2 (germline): MNHNS, SASEGT. This CDR3 reads CASEPGQGVRRGYTF. DNA of the CDR3: TGTGCCAGCGAGCCGGGACAGGGGGTTCGGCGTGGCTACACCTTC.

This clonotype was counted at least ten times. The chain uses TRBV28 and TRBJ1-2; D unresolved. The germline V and J ends were trimmed by 6 bases and 5 bases, with 10 bases remaining between them. The CDR3 totals 12 residues. The V gene's germline CDR1 is MDHEN and CDR2 SYDVKM. The CDR3 coding sequence is TGTGCCAGCAGCACTTCGGGGTATGGCTACACCTTC. As protein: CASSTSGYGYTF.

This sequence joins TRBV3-1 and TRBJ2-1; the D gene is possibly TRBD1 (6 bases). CDR3 size: 14 residues. The germline V gene encodes CDR1 LGHDT and CDR2 YNNKEL (reference sequence). Trimming left V 2 bases short and J 4 bases short, with 9 bases between. The CDR3 nucleotides are TGTGCCAGCAGCCAACCAGGGGAGTACAATGAGCAGTTCTTC. Amino acids: CASSQPGEYNEQFF.

This clonotype was detected only a few times. The rearrangement uses TRBV30 and TRBJ2-1; D is undetermined. The CDR3 contains 14 residues. Trimming pared 7 bases from V and 8 bases from J, leaving 21 bases between. Germline V gives CDR1 GTSNPN, CDR2 SVGIG (reference sequence). The CDR3, as DNA: TGTGCCTATGCCCGCTATATCAGGAGCGATGAGCAGTTCTTC. Translation: CAYARYIRSDEQFF. The full variable domain, in which reference TRBV30 and TRBJ2-1 provide the parts outside the CDR3, is SQTIHQWPATLVQPVGSPLSLECTVEGTSNPNLYWYRQAAGRGLQLLFYSVGIGQISSEVPQNLSASRPQDRQFILSSKKLLLSDSGFYLCAYARYIRSDEQFFGPGTRLTVL.

Comments on this clonotype: One base away lies a much larger clone, so this may be a sequencing read error. The gene calls are TRBV20-1 and TRBJ2-7, with D possibly being TRBD2 (5 bases). Per germline, CDR1 DFQATT and CDR2 SNEGSKA (reference sequence). V lost 3 bases to trimming and J lost 7 bases, with 16 bases between them. The CDR3 runs to 13 residues. The CDR3 DNA follows: TGCAGTGCTAGGACGGGGTCCTACAATGAGCAGTACTTC. This translates into CSARTGSYNEQYF.

As regards this clonotype: Just one base apart from a much larger clone, this may be a read error. The CDR3 does not end in the conserved phenylalanine or tryptophan, so this is likely a read error. V gene TRBV20-1 combines with J gene TRBJ1-1, with D hard to call. This CDR3 is 11 amino acids long. Per germline, CDR1 DFQATT and CDR2 SNEGSKA (reference sequence). The V end was cut by 4 bases, the J end by 7 bases, with 10 bases between. The CDR3 spells CSAMKLVEAFL. The CDR3 region has the DNA TGCAGTGCTATGAAGTTGGTTGAAGCTTTCCTT.

This clonotype was counted at least ten times. This rearrangement joins TRBV28 to TRBJ1-5; 7 bases match TRBD1. Trimming cost V 6 bases and J 6 bases; bases outside gene matches: 11. This CDR3 comprises 15 residues. Germline CDR1 MDHEN, CDR2 SYDVKM. The CDR3 sequence is CASSRWTGGSQPQHF. Written as DNA, the CDR3 is TGTGCCAGCAGCCGTTGGACAGGTGGGTCTCAGCCCCAGCATTTT.

The gene calls are TRBV4-3 and TRBJ1-1; D perhaps matches TRBD1 (6 bases). Trimming removed 7 bases at V and 0 bases at J, with 15 bases between. The germline gives CDR1 LGHNA, CDR2 YSLEER. The CDR3 sequence is 15 residues long. CDR3 nucleotide sequence: TGCGCCAGCAATAGGGGGAGCGGAATGAACACTGAAGCTTTCTTT. Translation: CASNRGSGMNTEAFF.

This clonotype came up many times. The chain recombines TRBV20-1 with TRBJ1-1; weak D call: TRBD1 (6 bases). This CDR3 contains 12 residues. Germline V gene data show CDR1 as DFQATT and CDR2 as SNEGSKA (reference sequence). The V and J ends lost 4 bases and 4 bases respectively, with 10 bases between them. The CDR3 DNA reads as TGCAGTGCTATCGAGGGGGGCACTGAAGCTTTCTTT. Amino acid sequence: CSAIEGGTEAFF.

This clonotype was found once. The genes are TRBV27 and TRBJ2-3, with D possibly matching TRBD2 (7 bases). Germline loops: CDR1 MNHEY, CDR2 SMNVEV (reference sequence). The CDR3 spans 16 residues. The V end lost 6 bases, the J end lost 2 bases, and 18 bases lay between the germline ends. DNA of the CDR3: TGTGCCAGCAGCAGGGGACGGGGGGCAGCCACAGATACGCAGTATTTT. Encoded protein: CASSRGRGAATDTQYF.

This clonotype has at least ten counts. V usage is TRBV4-3 and J usage is TRBJ2-3, with 7 bases fitting TRBD2. The CDR3 loop spans 18 amino acids. Germline-derived CDR1 and CDR2 are LGHNA and YSLEER. J gave up 2 bases and V 0 bases, and 11 bases lay outside the gene matches. CDR3 coding DNA: TGCGCCAGCAGCCAAGAGAGGTTGAGCGGGGCTAACACAGATACGCAGTATTTT. Protein product: CASSQERLSGANTDTQYF.

This clonotype was seen at least ten times. The rearrangement links TRBV20-1 to TRBJ1-5; maybe TRBD1 (5 bases). The germline V and J ends were trimmed by 6 bases and 0 bases, with 18 bases remaining between them. The CDR3 length is 16 residues. Germline V gives CDR1 DFQATT, CDR2 SNEGSKA (reference sequence). The CDR3 here is CSALNPAGLSNQPQHF. CDR3 in DNA: TGCAGTGCCTTAAACCCAGCGGGACTTAGCAATCAGCCCCAGCATTTT.

The sample holds many counts of this clonotype. The chain links TRBV20-1 to TRBJ2-7; 8 bases map to TRBD2. Germline V CDR1 and CDR2: DFQATT, SNEGSKA (reference sequence). The CDR3 is made up of 18 amino acids. With 3 bases clipped from V and 5 bases from J, the junction kept 21 bases outside the gene matches. DNA of the CDR3: TGCAGTGCTAGTGGAGCGGGGGCTGACCGTTCCAACAATAACGAGCAGTACTTC. Translated, it gives CSASGAGADRSNNNEQYF.

This clonotype was detected a few times. The chain is built from TRBV19 and TRBJ2-1; TRBD2 matches at 12 bases. Per the germline V gene, CDR1 is LNHDA and CDR2 is SQIVND (reference sequence). The CDR3 is 16 residues long. V gave up 4 bases and J gave up 6 bases; unmatched junction bases: 7. In DNA, the CDR3 is TGTGCCAGTAGTAACCTAGGACTAGCGGGGATCAATGAGCAGTTCTTC. Translating gives CASSNLGLAGINEQFF.

V is TRBV7-9 and J is TRBJ1-6, with unresolved D. The germline V and J ends were trimmed by 4 bases and 8 bases, with 12 bases remaining between them. The germline V gene encodes CDR1 SEHNR and CDR2 FQNEAQ (reference sequence). This CDR3 comprises 14 residues. As DNA, the CDR3 is TGTGCCAGCAGCTCGGTGCTGACGGATTCACCCCTCCACTTT. Protein sequence: CASSSVLTDSPLHF.

This clonotype was observed many times. The rearrangement links TRBV15 to TRBJ2-7; 7 nucleotides agree with TRBD1. CDR3 length: 15 amino acids. Per germline, CDR1 LNHNV and CDR2 YYDKDF (reference sequence). With V trimmed by 0 bases and J by 7 bases, 9 bases remained unmatched. The CDR3 loop is CATSRDKGAWEEQYF. CDR3 nucleotide sequence: TGTGCCACCAGCAGAGATAAGGGGGCCTGGGAGGAGCAGTACTTC.

This clonotype came up once. One base away lies a much larger clone, so this may be a sequencing read error. The V gene is TRBV18, the J gene TRBJ1-1; D not certain. The CDR3 covers 13 residues. Germline CDR1 is KGHSH and CDR2 is LQKENI. The CDR3 spells CASAPPVTTEAFF. The CDR3 region has the DNA TGTGCCAGCGCACCACCGGTGACAACTGAAGCTTTCTTT.

The V call is TRBV4-3, the J call TRBJ2-3; 9 bases are shared with TRBD2. The CDR3 consists of 16 residues. CDR1 is LGHNA and CDR2 is YSLEER in the germline V gene. V trimming: 1 base; J trimming: 3 bases; junction bases outside the gene matches: 5. CDR3 in amino acids: CASSQVLLAGTDTQYF. The CDR3 nucleotides read TGCGCCAGCAGCCAAGTACTACTAGCGGGTACAGATACGCAGTATTTT.